The next 25 T cell receptor beta chains were all read from a single sample in a study of identical twins. TCRdb reprocessed the 5' RACE reads with MiXCR, giving one entry per CDR3 protein. The sample has approximately 690,000 distinct CDR3 sequences, less than 7% seen once; the top ten hold roughly 2%. Sequencing was carried out using naive T cells sorted from blood. The receptors originated from a man between 18 and 29 years old in good health.

This rearrangement joins TRBV29-1 to TRBJ1-1; D gene unclear. V lost 6 bases and J 5 bases, leaving 13 bases between the germline ends. The CDR3 consists of 12 residues. Germline V gene lookup returns CDR1 SQVTM and CDR2 ANQGSEA. CDR3 nucleotides: TGCAGCGTCAGAAAAACGGGGACTGAAGCTTTCTTT. Amino acids: CSVRKTGTEAFF.

The chain is built from TRBV11-2 and TRBJ2-1; D is undetermined. This CDR3 has 16 residues. Germline V lookup: CDR1 SGHAT, CDR2 FQNNGV. V gave up 4 bases and J gave up 3 bases, with 16 bases separating them. This chain's CDR3 is CASSSLKGLSYNEQFF. The CDR3 DNA reads TGTGCCAGCAGCTCCCTTAAAGGTCTGAGCTACAATGAGCAGTTCTTC.

The gene calls are TRBV6-2 or TRBV6-3 and TRBJ2-3; 8 bases map to TRBD1. From germline, CDR1 is MNHEY and CDR2 SVGEGT. After removal of 6 bases from V and 2 bases from J, the junction contained 7 bases not matched to a gene. The CDR3 loop spans 15 amino acids. CDR3: CASRSGGLYTDTQYF. CDR3 nucleotides: TGTGCCAGCAGGTCAGGGGGCCTATACACAGATACGCAGTATTTT.

As DNA, the CDR3 is TGTGCCAGCAGCGCCCTCAAATTGAACACTGAAGCTTTCTTT. Translated: CASSALKLNTEAFF. V gene TRBV9 combines with J gene TRBJ1-1; D is unclear. Germline V gene lookup returns CDR1 SGDLS and CDR2 YYNGEE. The CDR3 has 14 amino acids. V dropped 3 bases and J dropped 0 bases, with 9 bases sitting between them.

This clonotype was found many times. This chain joins TRBV27 and TRBJ1-1; D may be TRBD1 (6 bases). CDR1 and CDR2 from the germline V gene are MNHEY and SMNVEV (reference sequence). The CDR3 extends over 13 amino acids. V dropped 10 bases and J dropped 0 bases, with 12 bases sitting between them. The CDR3 here is CATQQGLNTEAFF. The CDR3 DNA follows: TGTGCCACCCAACAGGGATTGAACACTGAAGCTTTCTTT.

The rearrangement joins TRBV4-2 to TRBJ2-7, with D tentatively TRBD2 (6 bases). Germline V lookup: CDR1 LGHNA, CDR2 YNFKEQ. Trimming took off 0 bases at V and 2 bases at J, with 14 bases between the two ends. CDR3 length equals 16 residues. CDR3 sequence: CASSQERGTGAYEQYF. The CDR3 DNA reads TGTGCCAGCAGCCAAGAAAGAGGGACTGGGGCCTACGAGCAGTACTTC.

The table lists this clonotype with a few counts. The J gene is TRBJ1-5, the V gene TRBV6-2 or TRBV6-3; the D gene is possibly TRBD1 (5 bases). The CDR3 totals 15 residues. The germline V and J ends were trimmed by 2 bases and 7 bases, with 15 bases remaining between them. Germline assignment: CDR1 MNHEY and CDR2 SVGEGT. DNA for the CDR3: TGTGCCAGCAGTTACCTGGCATGGGGCGGACAGCCCCAGCATTTT. Its translation is CASSYLAWGGQPQHF.

This clonotype was counted only a few times. The chain recombines TRBV7-8 with TRBJ2-7, with D hard to call. In germline, CDR1 is SGHVS, CDR2 FQNEAQ. The CDR3 spans 14 residues. The V end lost 0 bases, the J end lost 6 bases, and 12 bases lay between the germline ends. The CDR3 sequence: CASSLASQLLEQYF. CDR3 DNA: TGTGCCAGCAGCTTAGCGTCTCAACTACTCGAGCAGTACTTC.

Ten or more counts support this clonotype. J is TRBJ2-2 and V is TRBV6-6; D is ambiguous. Trimming removed 2 bases at V and 8 bases at J, with 3 bases between. Germline V gene lookup returns CDR1 MNHNY and CDR2 SVGAGI (reference sequence). This CDR3 is built from 11 residues. The CDR3 nucleotides read TGTGCCAGCAGTTACGGAGGGGAGCTGTTTTTT. It yields the protein CASSYGGELFF.

This clonotype has just a few counts. The chain links TRBV7-2 to TRBJ2-2; 8 nucleotides align to TRBD2. Germline V gene data show CDR1 as SGHTA and CDR2 as FQGNSA. The V and J ends lost 2 bases and 6 bases, in that order; junction bases with no gene match: 11. This CDR3 region has 17 residues. CDR3 DNA sequence: TGTGCCAGCAGCTTACCGGGGGGTAGCGGGATGGCCGGGGAGCTGTTTTTT. It codes for CASSLPGGSGMAGELFF.

This clonotype was picked up a small number of times. The rearrangement uses TRBV20-1 and TRBJ1-6; possible D gene TRBD1, 5 bases. Germline CDR1 DFQATT, CDR2 SNEGSKA (reference sequence). V gave up 4 bases and J gave up 10 bases, with 17 bases separating them. The CDR3 length is 14 residues. CDR3 nucleotide sequence: TGCAGTGCTATTCCCCCAGGGATGAAATCACCCCTCCACTTT. It translates to CSAIPPGMKSPLHF.

V is TRBV20-1 and J is TRBJ1-5; D is unresolved. From germline, CDR1 is DFQATT and CDR2 SNEGSKA (reference sequence). Trimming cost V 3 bases and J 3 bases, with 12 bases left between them. This CDR3 region has 14 residues. The CDR3 here is CSASSGEINQPQHF. The CDR3 nucleotides are TGCAGTGCTAGCTCCGGGGAGATCAATCAGCCCCAGCATTTT.

This clonotype was seen many times. The chain joins TRBV5-1 to TRBJ2-7; D unresolved. Germline CDR1 is SGHRS and CDR2 is YFSETQ. CDR3 size: 13 residues. V dropped 0 bases and J dropped 12 bases, with 16 bases sitting between them. The CDR3 sequence is CASSLGDTERMYF. CDR3 nucleotides: TGCGCCAGCAGCTTGGGTGACACGGAACGCATGTACTTC. Full variable domain (outside the CDR3, taken from reference TRBV5-1 and TRBJ2-7): KAGVTQTPRYLIKTRGQQVTLSCSPISGHRSVSWYQQTPGQGLQFLFEYFSETQRNKGNFPGRFSGRQFSNSRSEMNVSTLELGDSALYLCASSLGDTERMYFGPGTRLTVT.

This clonotype was picked up a small number of times. CDR3 amino acids: CASSLRKGGQSNIQYF. CDR3 sequence (DNA): TGTGCCAGCAGTTTACGTAAAGGGGGACAGTCAAACATTCAGTACTTC. The chain couples TRBV28 to TRBJ2-4; 7 bases match TRBD1. Germline-derived CDR1 and CDR2 are MDHEN and SYDVKM. The CDR3 spans 16 residues. J was trimmed by 6 bases and V by 2 bases; bases with no gene match: 10.

This clonotype was counted many times. The chain joins TRBV9 to TRBJ2-7; 10 nucleotides align to TRBD2. Germline CDR1 is SGDLS and CDR2 is YYNGEE. This CDR3 is built from 16 residues. V was pared by 3 bases and J by 5 bases, with 11 bases of the junction left unmatched. Here the CDR3 reads CASSADQAGGYHEQYF. The CDR3, as DNA: TGTGCCAGCAGCGCAGACCAAGCGGGAGGGTACCACGAGCAGTACTTC.

This clonotype occurred many times. The chain carries TRBV18 and TRBJ2-1, with D hard to call. The V end was cut by 3 bases, the J end by 9 bases, with 9 bases between. Germline V gene data show CDR1 as KGHSH and CDR2 as LQKENI. This CDR3 region has 12 residues. CDR3 residues: CASSPKESEQFF. The CDR3 coding sequence is TGTGCCAGCTCACCTAAAGAGTCTGAGCAGTTCTTC.

The V and J genes are TRBV29-1 and TRBJ1-1, with 12 nucleotides matching TRBD1. The junction had 5 bases not matched to a gene; V was cut back by 6 bases and J by 6 bases. CDR3 length: 13 amino acids. Germline V gene lookup returns CDR1 SQVTM and CDR2 ANQGSEA. CDR3 protein: CSVPGQGAAEAFF. In DNA, the CDR3 is TGCAGCGTCCCGGGACAGGGGGCCGCTGAAGCTTTCTTT.

This clonotype was detected ten times or more. The chain recombines TRBV29-1 with TRBJ2-7; D ambiguous. The CDR3 is 12 amino acids. Germline loops: CDR1 SQVTM, CDR2 ANQGSEA. With 3 bases removed from V and 6 bases from J, the gap between germline ends came to 12 bases. Here the CDR3 reads CSVDSAAREQYF. The CDR3 nucleotides read TGCAGCGTTGACTCGGCAGCCCGCGAGCAGTACTTC.

The DNA for the CDR3 is TGTGCCAGCAGCCCCCCTGGGACTAGCGGGAACTACAATGAGCAGTTCTTC. It specifies CASSPPGTSGNYNEQFF. The chain has TRBV14 and TRBJ2-1, with 13 bases identical to TRBD2. Looked up from germline, CDR1 is SGHDN and CDR2 is FVKESK. Trimming cost V 4 bases and J 3 bases; bases outside gene matches: 6. CDR3 length: 17 amino acids.

This clonotype has at least ten counts. The rearrangement joins TRBV20-1 to TRBJ2-3; 10 bases are shared with TRBD2. The germline gives CDR1 DFQATT, CDR2 SNEGSKA (reference sequence). The length of the CDR3 is 14 residues. V lost 6 bases and J lost 4; bases outside the gene matches: 7. As DNA, the CDR3 is TGCAGTGCCGGACTAGCGGCTAGACCAGATACGCAGTATTTT. This encodes CSAGLAARPDTQYF.

This clonotype was seen at least ten times. This sequence joins TRBV11-2 and TRBJ2-1, with D possibly being TRBD1 (7 bases). CDR3 length: 16 amino acids. V shed 4 bases and J shed 6 bases, with 19 bases lying between them. Germline CDR1 and CDR2: SGHAT and FQNNGV. Here the CDR3 DNA reads TGTGCCAGCAGCTCCCTCAGGGGGAGGAGGAGCAATGAGCAGTTCTTC. Translation gives CASSSLRGRRSNEQFF.

Concerning this clonotype itself: Relative to the germline gene, one junction end is altered; a read error may explain this. The CDR3 region is CASSQAHPTDRVVF. The DNA of the CDR3 is TGTGCCAGCAGCCAAGCTCACCCGACGGACAGGGTAGTCTTC. V usage is TRBV3-1 and J usage is TRBJ2-4; 8 positions agree with TRBD1. The CDR3 consists of 14 residues. Germline CDR1 and CDR2: LGHDT and YNNKEL (reference sequence). Based on the CDR3 plus reference TRBV3-1 and TRBJ2-4, the full variable domain is DTAVSQTPKYLVTQMGNDKSIKCEQNLGHDTMYWYKQDSKKFLKIMFSYNNKELIINETVPNRFSPKSPDKAHLNLHINSLELGDSAVYFCASSQAHPTDRVVFGAGTRLSVL.

This clonotype was seen only a few times. This chain links TRBV4-2 with TRBJ1-6; D is perhaps TRBD1 (6 bases). This CDR3 spans 14 amino acids. V lost 4 bases and J 8 bases, leaving 12 bases between the germline ends. The germline V gene encodes CDR1 LGHNA and CDR2 YNFKEQ. CDR3 sequence: CASSRRGADSPLHF. As DNA, the CDR3 is TGTGCCAGCAGCCGCAGGGGAGCAGATTCACCCCTCCACTTT.

This rearrangement joins TRBV27 to TRBJ2-5, with unresolved D. The germline V gene encodes CDR1 MNHEY and CDR2 SMNVEV (reference sequence). V lost 7 bases, J lost 1 base, and 10 bases lay in between. The CDR3 totals 13 residues. CDR3 sequence: CASKGPSQETQYF. DNA for the CDR3: TGTGCCAGCAAAGGACCATCCCAAGAGACCCAGTACTTC.

This clonotype was seen a handful of times. The chain combines TRBV7-2 with TRBJ1-3, with D perhaps TRBD1 (6 bases). V lost 1 base, J lost 3 bases, and 13 bases lay in between. The CDR3 has 16 amino acids. Germline values: CDR1 SGHTA, CDR2 FQGNSA. The CDR3, as DNA: TGTGCCAGCAGCTTAGAGGGGGGCAGGTTTGGAAACACCATATATTTT. Encoded protein: CASSLEGGRFGNTIYF.